The sequence of this T cell receptor beta chain was determined in a study of T-cell reconstitution after alpha-beta-depleted transplantation in children. CDR1 and CDR2 (germline): DFQATT, SNEGSKA (reference sequence). The length of the CDR3 is 11 residues. V lost 5 bases and J 7 bases, leaving 9 bases between the germline ends. Study results and limitations: Where some patients showed high TCRbeta diversity at day 60, it came from recipient T cells and thymic progenitors that had survived. T-cell counts and diversity at one year following transplant were attributed mainly to newly produced T cells. Several hundred expanded graft clones reportedly supplied alpha-beta T cells about two months after transplant.

Remarks on this clonotype: Its cognate antigen is unknown.

Construction of the TCRbeta library involved unique molecular identifiers. TCRdb re-called the PCR reads through MiXCR, storing one row per CDR3 protein. The data hold about 440,000 distinct CDR3 sequences, with approximately 41% observed a single time. This clonotype originated in a girl aged 2 to 10 with aplastic anemia, due to receive a stem cell transplant. This sequence joins TRBV20-1 and TRBJ2-4; a weak D match, TRBD1 (6 bases). The source was PBMCs, collected before TCRalphabeta/CD19-depleted stem cell transplant. The CDR3 sequence is CSADTGNIQYF. DNA for the CDR3: TGCAGTGCTGATACAGGGAACATTCAGTACTTC.